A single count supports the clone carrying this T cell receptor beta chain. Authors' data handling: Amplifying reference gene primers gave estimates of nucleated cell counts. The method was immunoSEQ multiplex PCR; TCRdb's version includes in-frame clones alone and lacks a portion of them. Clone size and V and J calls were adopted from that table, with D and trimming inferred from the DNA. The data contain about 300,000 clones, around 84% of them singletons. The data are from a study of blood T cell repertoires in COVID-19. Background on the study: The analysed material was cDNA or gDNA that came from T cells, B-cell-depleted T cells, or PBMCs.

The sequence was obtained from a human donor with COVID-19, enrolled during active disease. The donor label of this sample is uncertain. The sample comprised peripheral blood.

The CDR3 loop is CASSEAPSGRPGHEQYF. The CDR3, as DNA: TGTGCCAGCAGTGAAGCCCCTTCGGGGAGGCCTGGGCACGAGCAGTACTTC. V and J are TRBV6-1 and TRBJ2-7; TRBD2 is a possible D gene (6 bases). Trimming pared 0 bases from V and 5 bases from J, leaving 20 bases between. The germline V gene has CDR1 MNHNS and CDR2 SASEGT. This CDR3 is 17 amino acids long.